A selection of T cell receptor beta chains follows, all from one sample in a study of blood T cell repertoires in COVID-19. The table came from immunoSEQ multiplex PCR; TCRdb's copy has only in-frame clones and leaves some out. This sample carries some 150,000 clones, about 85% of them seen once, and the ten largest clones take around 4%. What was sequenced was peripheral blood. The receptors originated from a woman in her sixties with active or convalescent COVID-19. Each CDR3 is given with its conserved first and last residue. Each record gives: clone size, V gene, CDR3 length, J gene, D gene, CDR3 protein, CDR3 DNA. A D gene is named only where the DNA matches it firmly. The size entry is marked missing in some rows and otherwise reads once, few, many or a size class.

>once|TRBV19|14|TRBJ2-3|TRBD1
CASTGTASTDTQYF
TGTGCCAGTACCGGGACAGCCAGCACAGATACGCAGTATTTT
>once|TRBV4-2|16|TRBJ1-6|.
CASSQEGGSYNSPLHF
TGTGCCAGCAGCCAAGAAGGGGGCTCCTATAATTCACCCCTCCACTTT
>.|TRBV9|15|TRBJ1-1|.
CASSSERGRGTEAFF
TGTGCCAGCAGCTCAGAGCGAGGCCGGGGCACTGAAGCTTTCTTT
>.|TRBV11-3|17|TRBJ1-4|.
CASSSDPQGTRNEKLFF
TGTGCCAGCAGCTCCGACCCTCAGGGGACCCGTAATGAAAAACTGTTTTTT
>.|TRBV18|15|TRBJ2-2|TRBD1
CASSPTGTGAGELFF
TGTGCCAGCTCACCTACCGGGACAGGTGCAGGGGAGCTGTTTTTT
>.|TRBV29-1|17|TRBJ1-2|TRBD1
CSVEEYRGRSVGYGYTF
TGCAGCGTTGAAGAGTACAGGGGACGCTCGGTAGGCTATGGCTACACCTTC
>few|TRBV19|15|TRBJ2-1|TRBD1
CASSVPPYRGFEQFF
TGTGCCAGTAGTGTACCACCTTACAGGGGATTTGAGCAGTTCTTC
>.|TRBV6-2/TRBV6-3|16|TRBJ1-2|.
CASSYSRQQANYGYTF
TGTGCCAGCAGTTACAGTCGACAGCAAGCTAACTATGGCTACACCTTC
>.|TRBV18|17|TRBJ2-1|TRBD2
CASSPRSTRGGSGEQFF
TGTGCCAGCTCACCACGGTCGACGCGGGGGGGCTCGGGTGAGCAGTTCTTC
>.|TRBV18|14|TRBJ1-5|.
CASSPGQGYQPQHF
TGTGCCAGCTCACCAGGCCAGGGCTATCAGCCCCAGCATTTT
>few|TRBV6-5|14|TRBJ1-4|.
CASSLGWANEKLFF
TGTGCCAGCAGCCTCGGGTGGGCTAATGAAAAACTGTTTTTT
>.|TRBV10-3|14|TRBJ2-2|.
CAISDSRDTGELFF
TGTGCCATCAGTGATTCCCGGGACACCGGGGAGCTGTTTTTT
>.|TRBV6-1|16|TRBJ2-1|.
CASSDLGQSSYNEQFF
TGTGCCAGCAGTGATTTAGGACAGAGCTCCTACAATGAGCAGTTCTTC
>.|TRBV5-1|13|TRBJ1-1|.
CASSLDGWTEAFF
TGCGCCAGCAGCTTGGATGGGTGGACAGAAGCTTTCTTT
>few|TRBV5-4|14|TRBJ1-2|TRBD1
CASSLLSRGDGYTF
TGTGCCAGCAGCTTGTTGTCCAGGGGGGATGGCTACACCTTC
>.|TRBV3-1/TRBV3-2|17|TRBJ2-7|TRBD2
CASSQPETGRILYEQYF
TGTGCCAGCAGCCAACCTGAAACCGGGAGGATCCTCTACGAGCAGTACTTC
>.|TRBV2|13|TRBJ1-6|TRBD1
CASGQAKNSPLHF
TGTGCCAGCGGACAGGCAAAGAATTCACCCCTCCACTTT
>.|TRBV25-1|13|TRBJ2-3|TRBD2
CASAAGGTDTQYF
TGTGCCAGCGCAGCGGGGGGCACAGATACGCAGTATTTT
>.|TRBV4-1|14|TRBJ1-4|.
CASSVVATNEKLFF
TGCGCCAGCAGCGTAGTCGCAACTAATGAAAAACTGTTTTTT
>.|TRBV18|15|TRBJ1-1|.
CASSLSQGRSTEAFF
TGTGCCAGCTCACTCAGTCAGGGTAGAAGCACTGAAGCTTTCTTT
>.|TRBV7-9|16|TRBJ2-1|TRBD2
CASSSQAAGSHNEQFF
TGTGCCAGCAGCTCCCAGGCAGCGGGGTCCCACAATGAGCAGTTCTTC
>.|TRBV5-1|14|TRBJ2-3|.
CASSLPGNTDTQYF
TGCGCCAGCAGCTTACCGGGGAACACAGATACGCAGTATTTT
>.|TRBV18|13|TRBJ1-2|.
CASSPAGSYGYTF
TGTGCCAGCTCACCGGCGGGGTCCTATGGCTACACCTTC
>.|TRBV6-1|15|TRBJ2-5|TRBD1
CASREDGQGHETQYF
TGTGCCAGCAGGGAAGACGGACAGGGCCACGAGACCCAGTACTTC
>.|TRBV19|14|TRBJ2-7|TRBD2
CASSPLAGVGEQYF
TGTGCCAGTAGTCCCCTAGCGGGGGTTGGCGAGCAGTACTTC
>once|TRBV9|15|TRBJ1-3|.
CASSVATVSGNTIYF
TGTGCCAGCAGCGTAGCGACAGTCTCCGGAAACACCATATATTTT
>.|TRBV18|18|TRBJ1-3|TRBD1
CASSPSQRGQRSRNTIYF
TGTGCCAGCTCACCATCCCAACGGGGACAGCGATCTCGAAACACCATATATTTT
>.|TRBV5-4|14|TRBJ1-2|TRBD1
CASSAEDRGHGYTF
TGTGCCAGCAGCGCAGAGGACAGGGGGCATGGCTACACCTTC
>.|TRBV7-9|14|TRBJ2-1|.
CASSLLTVYNEQFF
TGTGCCAGCAGCTTACTCACAGTATACAATGAGCAGTTCTTC
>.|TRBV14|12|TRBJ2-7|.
CASSQAGAGVIF
TGTGCCAGCAGCCAAGCGGGGGCGGGGGTCATCTTC
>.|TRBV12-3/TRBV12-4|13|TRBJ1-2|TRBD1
CASSLQGARGYTF
TGTGCCAGCAGTTTACAGGGGGCGCGCGGCTACACCTTC
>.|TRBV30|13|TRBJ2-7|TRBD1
CAWRGTGGAEQYF
TGTGCCTGGAGGGGGACAGGGGGTGCCGAGCAGTACTTC
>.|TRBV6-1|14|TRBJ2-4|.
CASSEAQGEDIQYF
TGTGCCAGCAGTGAAGCGCAAGGGGAGGACATTCAGTACTTC
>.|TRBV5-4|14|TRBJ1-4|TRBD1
CASSPTGGGEKLFF
TGTGCCAGCAGCCCGACAGGGGGAGGTGAAAAACTGTTTTTT
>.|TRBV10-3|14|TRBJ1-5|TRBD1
CAISSGQTHQPQHF
TGTGCCATCAGCTCGGGACAGACCCATCAGCCCCAGCATTTT
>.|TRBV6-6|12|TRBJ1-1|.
CASLDGTTEAFF
TGTGCCAGCCTAGACGGGACAACTGAAGCTTTCTTT